The source of this T cell receptor beta chain is a study of cytotoxic CD8 clonotypes in ibrutinib-treated CLL. V dropped 3 bases and J dropped 0; count of bases not matched to a gene: 11. There are 19 residues in the CDR3. Germline V gene lookup returns CDR1 MNHNS and CDR2 SASEGT. Assay: immunoSEQ multiplex PCR; the TCRdb copy retains only in-frame clones and omits some. The sample lists roughly 24,000 clones; about 81% were seen once. The receptor was derived from a human donor with chronic lymphocytic leukemia. Here the sequenced sample was PBMCs, taken before ibrutinib treatment. V and J are TRBV6-1 and TRBJ2-6; TRBD2 agrees at 7 bases. The CDR3 spells CASSEIWGRALSGANVLTF. The CDR3 DNA reads TGTGCCAGCAGTGAGATATGGGGGAGGGCCCTCTCTGGGGCCAACGTCCTGACTTTC.